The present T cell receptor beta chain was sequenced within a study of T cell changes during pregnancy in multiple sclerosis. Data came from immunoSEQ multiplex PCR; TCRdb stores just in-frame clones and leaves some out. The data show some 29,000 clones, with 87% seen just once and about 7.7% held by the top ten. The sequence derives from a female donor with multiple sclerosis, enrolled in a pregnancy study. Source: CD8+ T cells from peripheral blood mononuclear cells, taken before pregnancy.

DNA for the CDR3: TGCAGCGTATCAGACTCAACCTACGAGCAGTACTTC. This gives the protein CSVSDSTYEQYF. The rearrangement links TRBV29-1 to TRBJ2-7; D is unresolved. The CDR3 has 12 amino acids. CDR1 and CDR2 (germline): SQVTM, ANQGSEA. The germline V and J ends were trimmed by 6 bases and 2 bases, with 11 bases remaining between them.